This TCR beta chain was sequenced in a study of a mutant IDH1 vaccine in newly diagnosed glioma. Comments on this clone: What it binds is not known.

The junction had 2 bases not matched to a gene; V was cut back by 6 bases and J by 1 base. The CDR3 consists of 14 residues. Per germline, CDR1 SNHLY and CDR2 FYNNEI. The time point is: week 11, during vaccination. Every vaccination contained 300 ug of the mutant IDH1 20-mer peptide and was paired with topical imiquimod. The protocol was immunoSEQ multiplex PCR, while the TCRdb copy is restricted to in-frame clones and leaves out a portion. The data contain over 55,000 clones, about 88% of them singletons. This chain links TRBV2 with TRBJ1-5, with 8 nucleotides matching TRBD1. The sequence was obtained from a man aged 40-49 years with glioma. The sample here was PBMCs, taken from a glioma patient whose treatment included an IDH1 peptide vaccine. The DNA for the CDR3 is TGTGCCAGCAGGGACAGGGTGAGCAATCAGCCCCAGCATTTT. It encodes CASRDRVSNQPQHF.